This T cell receptor (beta chain) comes out of a study of cytomegalovirus exposure and HLA in healthy donors. PCR amplification relied on 60 Vbeta primers (plus 13 Jbeta primers). The assay was immunoSEQ multiplex PCR, and TCRdb's table has in-frame clones only and misses some. The sample gives some 130,000 clones, 65% to 80% of which show up once; around 7% is in the top ten. CDR3 size: 15 residues. Trimming cost V 2 bases and J 5 bases; bases outside gene matches: 8. Germline loops: CDR1 MNHNS, CDR2 SASEGT. For this clone: Its antigen is as yet unknown.

Study-wide findings and caveats: Most TCR sequences were rare, but some public TCRs occurred in many donors. Presence/absence comparisons presumed near-even sequencing depth among donors.

This chain connects TRBV6-1 to TRBJ1-2; 7 nucleotides line up with TRBD1. This receptor was taken from a man in his forties in good health and CMV-seropositive. Sequences were obtained from PBMCs. In DNA form, the CDR3 reads TGTGCCAGCAGTGAAATAGGGGACAGCACTTATGGCTACACCTTC. This sequence encodes CASSEIGDSTYGYTF.